This TCR beta chain was recorded in a study of T cells after yellow fever vaccination. Each CDR3 protein is one row after TCRdb ran MiXCR on the 5' RACE reads. The table records 300,000 or so distinct CDR3 sequences, approximately 8% of them present only once. The table lists this clonotype with a few counts. Germline CDR1 is SGHRS and CDR2 is YFSETQ. The CDR3 is made up of 14 amino acids. V lost 6 bases to trimming and J lost 7 bases, with 17 bases between them. Specimen: PBMCs, collected about 41 days after the first yellow fever vaccination. The chain is built from TRBV5-1 and TRBJ2-4; the D is unclear. The TCR comes from a man aged 18 to 30 who received the YFV17D yellow fever vaccine. This CDR3 reads CASKDDAARNIQYF. The CDR3 bases are TGCGCCAGCAAGGATGACGCCGCTAGGAACATTCAGTACTTC. The whole variable domain, filled in from reference TRBV5-1 and TRBJ2-4, reads KAGVTQTPRYLIKTRGQQVTLSCSPISGHRSVSWYQQTPGQGLQFLFEYFSETQRNKGNFPGRFSGRQFSNSRSEMNVSTLELGDSALYLCASKDDAARNIQYFGAGTRLSVL.